This T cell receptor (beta chain) was documented in a study of blood T cells in healthy people across ages. The second PCR ran about 7 to 12 cycles with a sample-barcoded 5' primer and J-beta primers. TCRdb fed the 5' RACE reads into MiXCR, producing one record per CDR3 protein. This sample has around 1.5 million distinct CDR3 sequences; approximately 63% occur once, and the top ten carry over 5.5%. The CDR3 has 12 residues. The V gene's germline CDR1 is SQVTM and CDR2 ANQGSEA. V lost 3 bases, J lost 13 bases, and 18 bases lay in between. In this sample, this clonotype turned up a few times. The sequence was collected from a man aged 18 to 30 in good health. Sequenced sample: blood. This rearrangement joins TRBV29-1 to TRBJ2-5, with D perhaps TRBD1 (5 bases). DNA of the CDR3: TGCAGCGTTGAGGCCGAGACAGTGGAGCGGTACTTC. The encoded protein is CSVEAETVERYF.